One sample yielded the 12 T cell receptor beta chains listed below, sequenced in a study of OX40 agonist ivuxolimab in advanced cancers. Sequenced by immunoSEQ multiplex PCR; TCRdb stores in-frame clones only, minus some. The sample includes roughly 65,000 clones, 82% seen only once; the top ten take approximately 10%. The sequencing used CD4+ or CD8+ T cells sorted from blood, collected in a trial of the OX40 agonist ivuxolimab. These receptors all stem from an adult with an advanced solid tumor such as melanoma, head and neck, liver or kidney cancer.

The J gene is TRBJ2-3, the V gene TRBV5-4; 10 bases match TRBD1. CDR1 is SGHNT, CDR2 YYREEE, per germline (reference sequence). V lost 2 bases, J lost 5 bases, and 5 bases stayed unmatched. The CDR3 covers 15 residues. CDR3 coding DNA: TGTGCCAGCAGCTTCGACAGGGGGCGGGGAGATACGCAGTATTTT. Its translation is CASSFDRGRGDTQYF.

The CDR3 sequence is CASSLGQGYYNSPLHF. The CDR3 region has the DNA TGTGCCAGCAGCTTAGGCCAGGGGTATTATAATTCACCCCTCCACTTT. The chain carries TRBV7-9 and TRBJ1-6; possibly TRBD1 for D (6 bases). Germline V gene data show CDR1 as SEHNR and CDR2 as FQNEAQ (reference sequence). Trimming left V 1 base short and J 4 bases short, with 11 bases between. CDR3 length: 16 amino acids.

V is TRBV30 and J is TRBJ1-5; 7 positions match TRBD1. CDR1 GTSNPN and CDR2 SVGIG come from the germline V gene (reference sequence). The CDR3 has 13 residues. J was trimmed by 7 bases and V by 2 bases; bases with no gene match: 5. The CDR3 protein is CAWSTGVEQPQHF. The CDR3 region has the DNA TGTGCCTGGAGTACAGGGGTGGAACAGCCCCAGCATTTT.

The chain has TRBV23-1 and TRBJ2-3; D uncertain. TRBV23-1 is an ORF, with its function uncertain. The CDR3 length is 14 residues. V lost 3 bases and J lost 4, with 11 bases in between. CDR3 in amino acids: CASSQAAPPDTQYF. The CDR3 nucleotides are TGCGCCAGCAGTCAGGCGGCCCCCCCAGATACGCAGTATTTT.

This chain joins TRBV11-2 and TRBJ1-1; TRBD1 might be the D (5 bases). V dropped 5 bases and J dropped 7 bases, with 17 bases sitting between them. This CDR3 is built from 14 residues. Germline CDR1 reads SGHAT; CDR2 reads FQNNGV. The CDR3 bases are TGTGCCAGCAGCCGTACCGAAAGAAGGGGTGAAGCTTTCTTT. Its protein product is CASSRTERRGEAFF.

The rearrangement uses TRBV2 and TRBJ1-1, with D uncertain. Germline CDR1 is SNHLY and CDR2 is FYNNEI. This CDR3 contains 10 residues. Trimming took off 6 bases at V and 8 bases at J, with 7 bases between the two ends. CDR3 residues: CASRGKEAFF. The CDR3 nucleotides are TGTGCCAGCAGGGGGAAGGAAGCTTTCTTT. Full variable domain (remainder filled in from reference TRBV2 and TRBJ1-1): EPEVTQTPSHQVTQMGQEVILRCVPISNHLYFYWYRQILGQKVEFLVSFYNNEISEKSEIFDDQFSVERPDGSNFTLKIRSTKLEDSAMYFCASRGKEAFFGQGTRLTVV.

The rearrangement links TRBV30 to TRBJ2-3, with 11 bases aligning to TRBD2. Trimming took 6 bases from V and 3 from J; bases not matched to a gene: 11. Looked up from germline, CDR1 is GTSNPN and CDR2 is SVGIG (reference sequence). This CDR3 is built from 16 residues. CDR3 coding DNA: TGTGCCTGTAGCGGGGGGGCTTATAAGGCAACAGATACGCAGTATTTT. It translates to CACSGGAYKATDTQYF.

The chain carries TRBV13 and TRBJ2-5; possibly TRBD1 for D (5 bases). Germline V CDR1 and CDR2: PRHDT, FYEKMQ (reference sequence). V was trimmed by 5 bases and J by 1 base, leaving 20 bases between them. The CDR3 consists of 17 residues. The CDR3 nucleotides read TGTGCCAGCAGCGCAGGGCTAGTTCCAAAGGCCCAAGAGACCCAGTACTTC. This translates into CASSAGLVPKAQETQYF. The complete variable domain, with remaining parts taken from reference TRBV13 and TRBJ2-5, reads AAGVIQSPRHLIKEKRETATLKCYPIPRHDTVYWYQQGPGQDPQFLISFYEKMQSDKGSIPDRFSAQQFSDYHSELNMSSLELGDSALYFCASSAGLVPKAQETQYFGPGTRLLVL.

This clone is a singleton in its sample. The gene calls are TRBV5-1 and TRBJ1-6; no clear D gene. The CDR3 loop spans 16 amino acids. V was clipped by 3 bases and J by 4 bases, with 14 bases between them. Germline V lookup: CDR1 SGHRS, CDR2 YFSETQ. As DNA, the CDR3 is TGCGCCAGCAGCTCGGGGTTGGCAGCTTATAATTCACCCCTCCACTTT. This encodes CASSSGLAAYNSPLHF.

V and J are TRBV9 and TRBJ1-6; D not resolved. This CDR3 has 14 residues. The V gene lost 4 bases and the J gene lost 7 bases, with 12 bases spanning the gap. Germline lookup yields CDR1 SGDLS and CDR2 YYNGEE. The CDR3 nucleotides are TGTGCCAGCAGCCCCGAAGGCGGGAATTCACCCCTCCACTTT. This encodes CASSPEGGNSPLHF.

The rearrangement uses TRBV5-1 and TRBJ1-4; 7 bases line up with TRBD1. V was pared by 5 bases and J by 8 bases, with 3 bases of the junction left unmatched. CDR1 and CDR2 from the germline V gene are SGHRS and YFSETQ. This CDR3 region has 12 residues. The CDR3 spells CASSSTGEKLFF. The CDR3 DNA reads TGCGCCAGCAGTTCGACAGGGGAAAAACTGTTTTTT. Using reference TRBV5-1 and TRBJ1-4 for the parts outside the CDR3, the full variable domain is KAGVTQTPRYLIKTRGQQVTLSCSPISGHRSVSWYQQTPGQGLQFLFEYFSETQRNKGNFPGRFSGRQFSNSRSEMNVSTLELGDSALYLCASSSTGEKLFFGSGTQLSVL.

This clone was observed a few times. This chain uses TRBV9 with TRBJ2-1, with a tentative D call TRBD2 (5 bases). Germline lookup yields CDR1 SGDLS and CDR2 YYNGEE. The CDR3 sequence is 13 residues long. The V end lost 0 bases, the J end lost 10 bases, and 11 bases lay between the germline ends. The CDR3 loop is CASSVATSGEQFF. The CDR3 region has the DNA TGTGCCAGCAGCGTAGCTACCAGCGGCGAGCAGTTCTTC.